One sample yielded the 27 T cell receptor beta chains listed below, sequenced in a study of siplizumab effects on memory and regulatory T cells. The method was immunoSEQ multiplex PCR; TCRdb's version includes in-frame clones alone and lacks a portion of them. The sample carries roughly 100,000 clones, about 93% recorded once. The sample consisted of Tregs sorted from blood. The receptors were gathered from a human donor in good health.

This chain links TRBV19 with TRBJ1-5; 9 nucleotides align to TRBD1. From germline, CDR1 is LNHDA and CDR2 SQIVND (reference sequence). The CDR3 has 15 residues. Trimming took 6 bases from V and 6 from J; bases not matched to a gene: 9. This CDR3 reads CASSLLTGGGQPQHF. CDR3 bases: TGTGCCAGTAGCTTACTAACAGGGGGCGGTCAGCCCCAGCATTTT.

There are a few counts of this clone. The V call is TRBV4-2, the J call TRBJ2-4; a possible D gene is TRBD2 (7 bases). With 3 bases removed from V and 0 bases from J, the gap between germline ends came to 21 bases. Germline V gene sequence: CDR1 LGHNA, CDR2 YNFKEQ. The CDR3 runs 19 residues. The CDR3 bases are TGTGCCAGCAGCCAGGCCCGGGGGGCGTTAAGTCTAGCCAAAAACATTCAGTACTTC. Translation gives CASSQARGALSLAKNIQYF.

The rearrangement links TRBV27 to TRBJ2-5; perhaps TRBD2 as D (5 bases). The germline V gene encodes CDR1 MNHEY and CDR2 SMNVEV (reference sequence). Trimming took off 6 bases at V and 4 bases at J, with 12 bases between the two ends. The CDR3 runs 13 residues. The CDR3 bases are TGTGCCAGCAGACAAGGGAGTCGAGAGACCCAGTACTTC. As protein: CASRQGSRETQYF.

The genes are TRBV27 and TRBJ2-7; no firm D call. CDR3 length: 13 residues. Germline values: CDR1 MNHEY, CDR2 SMNVEV (reference sequence). Between the trimmed V and J ends, which lost 1 base and 2 bases, there was a span of 6 bases. CDR3 sequence: CASSLYRTYEQYF. In nucleotides, the CDR3 is TGTGCCAGCAGTTTATATAGGACCTACGAGCAGTACTTC.

The chain recombines TRBV19 with TRBJ2-7; the match to TRBD2 covers 8 bases. The CDR3 runs to 14 residues. The V segment lost 1 base and the J segment 4 bases; nucleotides outside the gene matches: 3. Germline CDR1 and CDR2: LNHDA and SQIVND (reference sequence). CDR3 loop: CASSIAGGLYEQYF. The CDR3 coding sequence is TGTGCCAGTAGTATAGCGGGAGGGCTTTACGAGCAGTACTTC.

The chain joins TRBV5-1 to TRBJ2-3, with D perhaps TRBD1 (6 bases). The germline CDR1 and CDR2 sequences are SGHRS and YFSETQ. The CDR3 spans 14 residues. Trimming cost V 4 bases and J 3 bases, with 12 bases left between them. The CDR3: CASSDQGLTDTQYF. In DNA form, the CDR3 reads TGCGCCAGCAGCGATCAGGGGTTGACAGATACGCAGTATTTT.

This chain links TRBV4-3 with TRBJ2-1, with D perhaps assigned TRBD1 or TRBD2 (5 bases each). V was pared by 3 bases and J by 0 bases, with 18 bases between. The CDR3 has 18 residues. CDR1 LGHNA and CDR2 YSLEER come from the germline V gene. The CDR3 here is CASSQAVGVRSSYNEQFF. DNA for the CDR3: TGCGCCAGCAGCCAGGCTGTGGGGGTTCGGAGCTCCTACAATGAGCAGTTCTTC.

J is TRBJ2-2 and V is TRBV5-1; D is unclear. The length of the CDR3 is 15 residues. V lost 4 bases, J lost 4 bases, and 14 bases lay in between. Looked up from germline, CDR1 is SGHRS and CDR2 is YFSETQ. The CDR3 here is CASSLVGKGTGELFF. CDR3 DNA: TGCGCCAGCAGCCTCGTGGGGAAAGGCACCGGGGAGCTGTTTTTT.

This rearrangement joins TRBV11-2 to TRBJ2-7; 8 bases fit TRBD1. This CDR3 contains 13 residues. The V segment lost 6 bases and the J segment 3 bases; nucleotides outside the gene matches: 4. Germline CDR1 reads SGHAT; CDR2 reads FQNNGV. CDR3 in DNA: TGTGCCAGCAGTCCAGGGGGCTTCTACGAGCAGTACTTC. As protein: CASSPGGFYEQYF.

This chain joins TRBV11-2 and TRBJ2-1; 9 bases fit TRBD2. This CDR3 comprises 15 residues. J gave up 14 bases and V 8 bases, and 19 bases lay outside the gene matches. Germline V CDR1 and CDR2: SGHAT, FQNNGV. CDR3 in amino acids: CASSPSSGRRMGEFF. CDR3 in DNA: TGTGCCAGCTCCCCCTCCAGCGGGAGGAGGATGGGGGAGTTCTTC.

CDR3 amino acids: CASSPQGKTQYF. CDR3 nucleotide sequence: TGTGCCAGCAGCCCACAGGGAAAGACGCAGTATTTT. This chain uses TRBV7-2 with TRBJ2-3; possibly TRBD1 for D (6 bases). V dropped 5 bases and J dropped 9 bases, with 12 bases sitting between them. This CDR3 is built from 12 residues. CDR1 and CDR2 (germline): SGHTA, FQGNSA.

This sequence joins TRBV20-1 and TRBJ1-2; the D is unclear. V lost 5 bases, J lost 8 bases, and 6 bases lay in between. The CDR3 spans 9 residues. The germline V gene encodes CDR1 DFQATT and CDR2 SNEGSKA (reference sequence). The CDR3 loop is CSAGRGYTF. CDR3 sequence (DNA): TGCAGTGCTGGGCGGGGCTACACCTTC.

The chain recombines TRBV5-1 with TRBJ2-7; 11 bases are a match to TRBD1. With V trimmed by 3 bases and J by 2 bases, 4 bases remained unmatched. The length of the CDR3 is 15 residues. Germline values: CDR1 SGHRS, CDR2 YFSETQ. The CDR3 sequence: CASSSPGQGAYEQYF. As DNA, the CDR3 is TGCGCCAGCAGCTCGCCGGGACAGGGGGCCTACGAGCAGTACTTC.

This rearrangement joins TRBV5-1 to TRBJ2-1, with 9 nucleotides matching TRBD2. The ends lost 2 bases at V and 2 bases at J; junction bases unmatched: 17. Germline V gives CDR1 SGHRS, CDR2 YFSETQ. The CDR3 is 20 residues long. CDR3 protein: CASSLPSGTFAVITYNEQFF. The CDR3 DNA follows: TGCGCCAGCAGCTTACCTAGCGGGACCTTTGCGGTCATTACCTACAATGAGCAGTTCTTC.

V and J are TRBV15 and TRBJ1-1; 7 nucleotides match TRBD1. Germline CDR1 reads LNHNV; CDR2 reads YYDKDF (reference sequence). This CDR3 comprises 12 residues. V gave up 3 bases and J gave up 11 bases; unmatched junction bases: 6. The CDR3 DNA reads TGTGCCACCAGCAGGGGGGACAGCAGGGCTTTCTTT. Amino acids: CATSRGDSRAFF.

The chain is built from TRBV12-5 and TRBJ2-3; 13 bases align to TRBD2. The ends lost 1 base at V and 3 bases at J; junction bases unmatched: 7. The CDR3 contains 18 residues. Per the germline V gene, CDR1 is LGHNT and CDR2 is FRNRAP. The CDR3 DNA sequence: TGTGCTAGTGGTTTGGCCACGGGACTAGCGGGACCGACAGATACGCAGTATTTT. This translates into CASGLATGLAGPTDTQYF.

This rearrangement joins TRBV6-4 to TRBJ2-1; 8 bases are shared with TRBD2. The CDR3 runs to 15 residues. Germline V gene data show CDR1 as MRHNA and CDR2 as SNTAGT. The V segment lost 4 bases and the J segment 6 bases; nucleotides outside the gene matches: 8. Here the CDR3 DNA reads TGTGCCAGCAGTGCACGGGAGGGCCCGTTCAATGAGCAGTTCTTC. This translates into CASSAREGPFNEQFF.

This clone was detected only once. The chain recombines TRBV19 with TRBJ1-5; 7 bases align to TRBD1. Trimming took 6 bases from V and 4 from J; bases not matched to a gene: 6. Germline V gene data show CDR1 as LNHDA and CDR2 as SQIVND (reference sequence). This CDR3 contains 14 residues. CDR3 region: CASRYDRENQPQHF. The CDR3 DNA sequence: TGTGCCAGTAGATACGACAGGGAGAATCAGCCCCAGCATTTT.

The V and J genes are TRBV5-1 and TRBJ2-7; 8 bases are shared with TRBD1. CDR1 SGHRS and CDR2 YFSETQ come from the germline V gene. This CDR3 comprises 14 residues. V gave up 2 bases and J gave up 2 bases; unmatched junction bases: 3. CDR3 in amino acids: CASSFTGGAYEQYF. DNA for the CDR3: TGCGCCAGCAGCTTTACAGGGGGAGCCTACGAGCAGTACTTC.

V and J are TRBV5-1 and TRBJ2-7; D might be TRBD2 (5 bases). The ends were cut back, 4 bases at V and 7 bases at J, with 15 bases in the middle. Germline CDR1 and CDR2: SGHRS and YFSETQ. This CDR3 is built from 13 residues. CDR3 in DNA: TGCGCCAGCAGCAGAGCCTACCGAGGGGAGCAGTACTTC. It yields the protein CASSRAYRGEQYF. Filled out from reference TRBV5-1 and TRBJ2-7, the complete variable domain reads KAGVTQTPRYLIKTRGQQVTLSCSPISGHRSVSWYQQTPGQGLQFLFEYFSETQRNKGNFPGRFSGRQFSNSRSEMNVSTLELGDSALYLCASSRAYRGEQYFGPGTRLTVT.

The chain links TRBV5-8 to TRBJ1-5; D call uncertain. V gave up 0 bases and J gave up 7 bases, with 8 bases separating them. CDR1 and CDR2 (germline): SGHTS, YDEGEE. This CDR3 is built from 13 residues. Written as DNA, the CDR3 is TGTGCCAGCAGCTTGGAAAGAAAACAGCCCCAGCATTTT. This gives the protein CASSLERKQPQHF.

The V call is TRBV5-1, the J call TRBJ2-7; D is possibly TRBD1 (6 bases). The germline V gene encodes CDR1 SGHRS and CDR2 YFSETQ. Trimming took 0 bases from V and 5 from J, leaving 15 bases between them. The CDR3 consists of 15 residues. In DNA form, the CDR3 reads TGCGCCAGCAGCTTGGCACAGGGTACGTACAACGAGCAGTACTTC. It yields the protein CASSLAQGTYNEQYF. Full variable domain (remainder filled in from reference TRBV5-1 and TRBJ2-7): KAGVTQTPRYLIKTRGQQVTLSCSPISGHRSVSWYQQTPGQGLQFLFEYFSETQRNKGNFPGRFSGRQFSNSRSEMNVSTLELGDSALYLCASSLAQGTYNEQYFGPGTRLTVT.

This chain links TRBV7-9 with TRBJ1-1; 9 bases map to TRBD1. V shed 4 bases and J 6 bases; nucleotides not matched to a gene: 9. Germline lookup yields CDR1 SEHNR and CDR2 FQNEAQ (reference sequence). The length of the CDR3 is 15 residues. CDR3 in DNA: TGTGCCAGCAGCTGGGGGGACAGGGCGCTGGCTGAAGCTTTCTTT. Its translation is CASSWGDRALAEAFF.

This sequence joins TRBV2 and TRBJ2-1; 7 nucleotides line up with TRBD2. Germline CDR1 and CDR2: SNHLY and FYNNEI. V lost 5 bases to trimming and J lost 7 bases; unmatched junction nucleotides: 17. This CDR3 comprises 17 residues. CDR3 sequence reads: CASSQPPGTKRANEQFF. CDR3 nucleotides: TGTGCCAGCAGTCAACCACCTGGGACTAAGCGGGCTAATGAGCAGTTCTTC.

As concerns this clone: Other nucleotide sequences in the sample specify the same CDR3. This chain uses TRBV18 with TRBJ2-3, with D uncertain. The CDR3 has 12 residues. Between the trimmed V and J ends, which lost 3 bases and 3 bases, there was a span of 4 bases. Germline loops: CDR1 KGHSH, CDR2 LQKENI. The CDR3 region is CASSPNTDTQYF. The CDR3 DNA reads as TGTGCCAGCTCACCGAATACAGATACGCAGTATTTT.

The table lists this clone with a count of one. V and J are TRBV15 and TRBJ2-7; D possibly corresponds to TRBD1 (8 bases). CDR3 length equals 16 residues. Trimming left V 1 base short and J 2 bases short, with 15 bases between. The germline gives CDR1 LNHNV, CDR2 YYDKDF (reference sequence). CDR3 coding DNA: TGTGCCACCAGCAGAGCCCGTACAGGGGGGGCCTACGAGCAGTACTTC. It translates to CATSRARTGGAYEQYF.

The CDR3 spells CASSFAGTGDTEAFF. Here the CDR3 DNA reads TGTGCCAGCAGCTTCGCCGGGACAGGGGACACTGAAGCTTTCTTT. The gene calls are TRBV7-2 and TRBJ1-1; the match to TRBD1 covers 10 bases. CDR3 length equals 15 residues. V lost 3 bases and J lost 3; bases outside the gene matches: 4. The germline V gene encodes CDR1 SGHTA and CDR2 FQGNSA.